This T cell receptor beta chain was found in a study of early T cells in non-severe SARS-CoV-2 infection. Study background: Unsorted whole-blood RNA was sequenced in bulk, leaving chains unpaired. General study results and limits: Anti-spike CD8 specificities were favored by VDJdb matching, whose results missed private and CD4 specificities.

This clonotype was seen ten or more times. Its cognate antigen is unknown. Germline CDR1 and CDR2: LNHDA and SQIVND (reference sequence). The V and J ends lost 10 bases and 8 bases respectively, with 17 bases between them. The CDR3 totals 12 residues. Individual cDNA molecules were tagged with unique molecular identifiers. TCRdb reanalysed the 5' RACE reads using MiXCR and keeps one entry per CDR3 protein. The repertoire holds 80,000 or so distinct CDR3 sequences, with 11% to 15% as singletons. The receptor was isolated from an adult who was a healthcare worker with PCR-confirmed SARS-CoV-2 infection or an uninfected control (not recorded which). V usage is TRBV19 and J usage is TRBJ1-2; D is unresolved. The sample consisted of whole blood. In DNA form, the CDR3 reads TGTGCCACCTCGGTGGGAGCCTACGGCTACACCTTC. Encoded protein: CATSVGAYGYTF.